Below are 9 T cell receptor beta chains sequenced from a single sample in a study of long-term antiretroviral therapy in people with HIV (dated by TCRdb to the early 2020s). The immunoSEQ hsTCRB v3.0 assay was used at survey level resolution for TRB variable region sequencing. As stored in TCRdb, this immuneACCESS dataset retains in-frame rearrangements with V and J assigned. A fraction of the clones does not appear; measured against another copy, unresolved V genes explain less than half of the discrepancy, and the remainder lacks a known reason. Recorded for this sample are around 30,000 clones; 70% to 90% of them occurred a single time. The ten largest clones represent about 4.4% of the sample. Sequencing was performed on unsorted PBMCs, taken around 3.3 years after starting antiretroviral therapy. All receptors derive from a man aged 18 to 29 with HIV.

The rearrangement links TRBV27 to TRBJ2-3; the match to TRBD2 covers 7 bases. The CDR3 totals 16 residues. Germline trimming cut 5 bases from V and 5 bases from J; bases unmatched to any gene: 13. From germline, CDR1 is MNHEY and CDR2 SMNVEV (reference sequence). The CDR3 protein is CASSPLGGGGIDTQYF. The CDR3 region has the DNA TGTGCCAGCAGTCCCCTAGGTGGCGGGGGAATAGATACGCAGTATTTT.

The genes are TRBV6-5 and TRBJ2-2; D unclear. The CDR3 runs to 11 residues. Germline V gene lookup returns CDR1 MNHEY and CDR2 SVGAGI. V was trimmed by 5 bases and J by 6 bases, leaving 4 bases between them. The DNA of the CDR3 is TGTGCCAGCAGTCGGCCCGGGGAGCTGTTTTTT. This gives the protein CASSRPGELFF.

This chain joins TRBV10-2 and TRBJ1-1; 10 bases align to TRBD1. CDR1 is WSHSY and CDR2 is SAAADI in the germline V gene. The CDR3 sequence is 14 residues long. Trimming took 5 bases from V and 1 from J; bases not matched to a gene: 1. The CDR3: CASSRDRGNTEAFF. The CDR3 coding sequence is TGCGCCAGCAGTAGGGACAGGGGGAACACTGAAGCTTTCTTT.

The rearrangement uses TRBV19 and TRBJ1-4; 7 nucleotides agree with TRBD1. J was trimmed by 7 bases and V by 4 bases; bases with no gene match: 9. Germline CDR1 and CDR2: LNHDA and SQIVND (reference sequence). The CDR3 contains 15 residues. Here the CDR3 reads CASSNNRDSGEKLFF. DNA of the CDR3: TGTGCCAGTAGTAACAACCGGGACAGTGGTGAAAAACTGTTTTTT.

The rearrangement uses TRBV12-5 and TRBJ1-1, with TRBD1 as a possible D gene (6 bases). Trimming took 6 bases from V and 0 from J, leaving 14 bases between them. This CDR3 is built from 15 residues. The V gene's germline CDR1 is LGHNT and CDR2 FRNRAP. The CDR3 loop is CASGIAGEVNTEAFF. The CDR3 region has the DNA TGTGCTAGTGGGATAGCAGGGGAGGTGAACACTGAAGCTTTCTTT.

V gene TRBV28 combines with J gene TRBJ1-2; D not certain. V was clipped by 2 bases and J by 2 bases, with 12 bases between them. Germline CDR1 is MDHEN and CDR2 is SYDVKM. There are 15 residues in the CDR3. The CDR3 region is CASSLPGLQNYGYTF. The CDR3 DNA reads TGTGCCAGCAGTTTACCTGGGTTACAGAACTATGGCTACACCTTC.

This chain connects TRBV6-5 to TRBJ2-3; D ambiguous. Between the trimmed V and J ends, which lost 6 bases and 4 bases, there was a span of 8 bases. The CDR3 covers 12 residues. Germline CDR1 is MNHEY and CDR2 is SVGAGI. The DNA for the CDR3 is TGTGCCAGCAGCCCCCAGTCAGATACGCAGTATTTT. This codes for CASSPQSDTQYF.

The chain joins TRBV7-9 to TRBJ1-1; D gene unclear. V dropped 2 bases and J dropped 2 bases, with 3 bases sitting between them. The length of the CDR3 is 12 residues. The V gene's germline CDR1 is SEHNR and CDR2 FQNEAQ (reference sequence). The CDR3 here is CASSLTNTEAFF. CDR3 bases: TGTGCCAGCAGCTTAACTAACACTGAAGCTTTCTTT.

The rearrangement uses TRBV9 and TRBJ1-3; possible D gene TRBD1, 5 bases. Germline V gene data show CDR1 as SGDLS and CDR2 as YYNGEE. This CDR3 is built from 16 residues. V lost 0 bases and J lost 4, with 14 bases in between. The CDR3 sequence is CASSVGGGTAGNTIYF. In DNA, the CDR3 is TGTGCCAGCAGCGTAGGTGGCGGGACCGCAGGAAACACCATATATTTT.